This T cell receptor beta chain is from a study of cytomegalovirus exposure and HLA in healthy donors. Study as a whole: Out of 398 genotyped donors, about 76% belonged to the Caucasian-associated ancestry cluster. General observations from the study: Looking again later, the authors saw that most CMV-associated TCR beta chains seemed HLA-restricted.

The germline V gene encodes CDR1 SGHRS and CDR2 YFSETQ. V lost 4 bases, J lost 3 bases, and 3 bases stayed unmatched. CDR3 length equals 13 residues. Details on this clone: Its antigen is undetermined.

The PCR was carried out with 60 Vbeta primers and 13 Jbeta primers. The assay was immunoSEQ multiplex PCR, and TCRdb's table has in-frame clones only and misses some. The top ten hold roughly 0.71% of the sample, which has about 220,000 clones, over 80% seen once. The sequence was obtained from a boy between 2 and 15 years old in good health and CMV-seronegative. Sequencing used PBMCs. The chain recombines TRBV5-1 with TRBJ2-7; TRBD1 matches at 8 bases. CDR3 amino acids: CASSHTGGYEQYF. DNA of the CDR3: TGCGCCAGCAGCCACACAGGGGGCTACGAGCAGTACTTC.